This T cell receptor (beta chain) appears in the sequencing data of a study of response to subunit inactivated influenza vaccine. This clonotype was counted many times. Its antigen remains unidentified. The CDR3 length is 15 residues. V was cut by 5 bases and J by 2 bases, with 18 bases left in between. Germline V gene lookup returns CDR1 DFQATT and CDR2 SNEGSKA (reference sequence). TCRdb passed the RT-PCR reads through MiXCR, listing each CDR3 protein once. The table has around 480,000 distinct CDR3 sequences, more than 15% seen once. Study-level results: That few new T cells are recruited by each seasonal influenza vaccination was the authors' suggestion.

The chain is built from TRBV20-1 and TRBJ2-5; the D gene is possibly TRBD1 (5 bases). The specimen was CD4+ T cells sorted from PBMCs, collected around 25 months after vaccination. The source is a man aged 50 to 69 who received an inactivated influenza vaccine. CDR3 nucleotides: TGCAGTGCTCTAGGGAACAGGAACCTTCAAGAGACCCAGTACTTC. Translating gives CSALGNRNLQETQYF.